This T cell receptor beta chain was documented in a study of control samples from healthy donors and cancer patients. TCRdb keeps only in-frame clones here, not all; method: immunoSEQ multiplex PCR. The sample has tens of thousands of clones; about 90% are singletons. Germline V gives CDR1 LGHNA, CDR2 YSLEER. V was trimmed by 0 bases and J by 3 bases, leaving 20 bases between them. This CDR3 region has 19 residues. Sequencing input: PBMCs. This receptor was identified in a woman aged 50 to 60 with head and neck cancer. The chain recombines TRBV4-3 with TRBJ2-2; a possible D gene is TRBD2 (6 bases). CDR3 in amino acids: CASSQDFLWASEDTGELFF. DNA for the CDR3: TGCGCCAGCAGCCAAGATTTCTTGTGGGCTAGCGAGGACACCGGGGAGCTGTTTTTT.